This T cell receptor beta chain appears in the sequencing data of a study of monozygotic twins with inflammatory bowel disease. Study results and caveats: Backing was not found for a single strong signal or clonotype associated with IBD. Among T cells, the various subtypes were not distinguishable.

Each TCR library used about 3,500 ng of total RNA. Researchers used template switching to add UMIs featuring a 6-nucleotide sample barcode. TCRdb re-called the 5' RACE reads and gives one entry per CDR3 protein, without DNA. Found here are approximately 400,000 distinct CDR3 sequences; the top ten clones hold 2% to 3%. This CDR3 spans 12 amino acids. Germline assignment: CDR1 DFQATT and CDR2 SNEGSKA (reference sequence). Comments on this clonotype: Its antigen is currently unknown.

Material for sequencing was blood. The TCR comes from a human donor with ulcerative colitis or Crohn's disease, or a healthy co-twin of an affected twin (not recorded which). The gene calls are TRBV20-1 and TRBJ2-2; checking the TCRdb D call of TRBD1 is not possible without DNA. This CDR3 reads CSRGSNTGELFF.